The entry below gives a single T cell receptor beta chain sequence along with its context. This sample is part of a study of blood T cell repertoires in COVID-19. Study-level information: PBMCs, B-cell-depleted T cells, or T cells provided the cDNA or gDNA that made up the material.

Original methodology: Cell counts per sample came from amplifying reference gene primers. Here immunoSEQ multiplex PCR was the method, and the copy in TCRdb shows in-frame clones only, minus some. V, J and clone size are those of that table, while D and trimming were read from the DNA. The sample shows about 250,000 clones, around 81% of them seen only once. The sequence was collected from a woman aged 55-75 years with active or convalescent COVID-19. Sequences were obtained from peripheral blood.

The CDR3 here is CASRGGASSNQPQHF. CDR3 DNA: TGTGCCAGCAGGGGGGGGGCGAGCAGCAATCAGCCCCAGCATTTT. The J gene is TRBJ1-5, the V gene TRBV2; TRBD1 might be the D (6 bases). V was pared by 6 bases and J by 1 base, with 13 bases between. Germline assignment: CDR1 SNHLY and CDR2 FYNNEI. This CDR3 is built from 15 residues.